This TCR beta chain was identified in a study of T cell responses to AZD1222 COVID-19 vaccine. Regarding the study as a whole: Spike-wide vaccine-associated CD4 TCRs dominated at 160-218 and 743-854.

Sequencing used immunoSEQ multiplex PCR; TCRdb keeps in-frame clones, though not all of them. Of more than 95,000 clones in the sample, approximately 89% were seen once. Points on this clone: Its antigen remains unknown.

Trimming shortened V by 0 bases and J by 9 bases, and 21 bases separated the two germline ends. Germline V lookup: CDR1 SGHTA, CDR2 FQGNSA. The CDR3 runs to 17 residues. Sequenced material: peripheral blood, taken 28 days after the second AZD1222 dose. The gene calls are TRBV7-2 and TRBJ2-1; tentative D call: TRBD2 (6 bases). This TCR was sampled from an adult who received the AZD1222 COVID-19 vaccine. CDR3 amino acids: CASSLAVLARTGVEQFF. As DNA, the CDR3 is TGTGCCAGCAGCTTAGCTGTCCTAGCGAGGACGGGGGTTGAGCAGTTCTTC.